Listed below are T cell receptor beta chains from one sample, sequenced in a study of monozygotic twins with inflammatory bowel disease. TCRdb reprocessed the 5' RACE reads and stores each CDR3 protein as one record, lacking DNA. In total, the table holds roughly 320,000 distinct CDR3 sequences. The sequenced sample was blood. These receptors originate from a human donor with ulcerative colitis or Crohn's disease, or a healthy co-twin of an affected twin (not recorded which). The CDR3 runs from the conserved cysteine through the conserved F or W.

TRBV7-8	TRBJ1-2	CASSFKDRYGYTF
TRBV12-3/TRBV12-4	TRBJ2-7	CASSLVQKNEQYF
TRBV9	TRBJ1-2	CASSVALDRSLYGDSYTF
TRBV29-1	TRBJ1-1	CSAKPTFEAFF
TRBV29-1	TRBJ2-2	CSVSSGTGAGELFF
TRBV7-9	TRBJ1-4	CASSRGGDMNEKLFF
TRBV4-3	TRBJ2-7	CASSQAGGQGSEQYF
TRBV5-1	TRBJ2-3	CASSFPLGSTDTQYF
TRBV6-1	TRBJ2-6	CASSPRTVSGANVLTF
TRBV4-1	TRBJ2-3	CASSRFEWGGTDTQYF
TRBV6-1	TRBJ1-5	CATADRDSNQPQHF
TRBV30	TRBJ1-5	CAWSFSGDQPQHF
TRBV2	TRBJ2-7	CASSDWDSLYEQYF
TRBV20-1	TRBJ1-6	CSARQGASSYNSPLHF
TRBV28	TRBJ2-5	CASSFPLHRETQYF
TRBV7-2	TRBJ1-2	CASSPDRAPVNYGYTF
TRBV6-6	TRBJ2-3	CASLSGELTDTQYF
TRBV11-3	TRBJ2-1	CASSSDPGVEQFF
TRBV5-4	TRBJ1-1	CASSFSGGGTEAFF
TRBV6-1	TRBJ2-1	CASTGLSSGRVNEQFF
TRBV5-1	TRBJ2-1	CASSMQPSGSSYNEQFF
TRBV2	TRBJ2-5	CASKTGMTETQYF